This TCR beta chain is drawn from a study of blood T cell repertoires in COVID-19 (dated by TCRdb to the early 2020s). For the wider study: Samples from collaborators originated in the United States, Italy and Spain and spanned both the acute and convalescent phases of COVID-19. The prospective study material was composed of cDNA or gDNA derived from T cells, B-cell-depleted T cells, or PBMCs. Subjects who had been exposed to COVID-19, were actively infected with it, or had recovered from it provided the deeply sampled blood TCRbeta repertoires that made up the dataset. The repertoires were released in a freely available public database meant as a resource for research on the immune response to SARS-CoV-2. The samples were drawn from the first 160 participants of the ongoing ImmuneRACE study and from 1,254 subjects provided by 6 global collaborators. Sample metadata almost always included a de-identified subject ID, COVID-19 status, age in years and sex. Where HLA class I and class II types were available, the types were taken from metadata supplied by the sample provider, not from assay-based typing. What the authors observed across the whole study: The amount of clinical and demographic metadata varied by source and participant and was provided uncurated.

This clone occurred once. The antigen this receptor binds is unknown. Nothing much larger sits one base from this clone, and base qualities are not available. TCRbeta CDR3 regions were amplified from genomic DNA by means of the immunoSEQ Assay, a bias-controlled multiplex PCR. The authors' pipeline ran thus. Nucleated cell counts per sample were estimated from amplification of reference gene primers within the assay. Sequence reads were collapsed and filtered to measure the absolute abundance of every unique TCRbeta CDR3 rearrangement. Productive Simpson clonality was computed per sample as the square root of Simpson's diversity index over productive rearrangements. The table was pulled from immuneACCESS by TCRdb, which kept in-frame rearrangements only. Such tables lose some clones; where checked, under half of the loss comes from unresolved V genes, and the rest has no known cause. V and J calls and clone size are given by that table; D and trimming were obtained from the DNA. Within this sample are 300,000 to 400,000 clones, with 80% to 90% of them counted one time only. In total, the top ten clones hold approximately 2.4% of the sample.

In Seattle, one collaborating source enrolled patients while the infection was active and tracked those patients longitudinally over the course of disease. The collaborating institutions used their own protocols to collect whole blood in K2EDTA tubes. Collaborator samples were shipped for TCRbeta analysis as frozen whole blood, isolated PBMCs, or DNA extracted from either sample type. CDR1 is given as SGHRS and CDR2 as YFSETQ, both from the germline V gene. Measured from the cysteine to the phenylalanine, the CDR3 is 16 residues long. Solely the CDR3 DNA is kept, with 48 bases framed from the first base. V is pared back by 4 bases and J by 5 bases, with 18 bases lying between the germline termini.

Sequenced input: peripheral blood. The rearranged segments are TRBV5-1 and TRBJ2-2; TRBD2 is a possible D gene, resting on 6 matching bases. This sequence was found in a woman aged 60-70 years with COVID-19, enrolled during active disease. The CDR3 reads CASSGLAASETGELFF. The DNA sequence reads TGCGCCAGCAGCGGGTTAGCGGCGTCGGAGACCGGGGAGCTGTTTTTT.